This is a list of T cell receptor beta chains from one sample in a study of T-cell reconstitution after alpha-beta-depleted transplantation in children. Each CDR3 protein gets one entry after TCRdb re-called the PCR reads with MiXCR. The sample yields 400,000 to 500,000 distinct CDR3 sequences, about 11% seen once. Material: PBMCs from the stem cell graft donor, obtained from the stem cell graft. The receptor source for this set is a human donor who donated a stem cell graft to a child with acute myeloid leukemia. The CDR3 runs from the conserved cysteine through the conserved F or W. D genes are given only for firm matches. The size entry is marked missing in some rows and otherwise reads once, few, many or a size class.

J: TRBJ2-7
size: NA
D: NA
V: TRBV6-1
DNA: TGTGCCGGGATGGAATCCGGGAACGTCGAGCAGTACTTC
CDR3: CAGMESGNVEQYF

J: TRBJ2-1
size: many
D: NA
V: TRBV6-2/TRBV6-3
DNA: TGTGCCAGCAGCGATACGACAGCTACCAATGAGCAGTTCTTC
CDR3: CASSDTTATNEQFF

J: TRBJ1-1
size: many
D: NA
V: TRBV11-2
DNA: TGTGCCAGCAGACAGCGGGACTGGGCCACTGAAGCTTTCTTT
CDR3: CASRQRDWATEAFF

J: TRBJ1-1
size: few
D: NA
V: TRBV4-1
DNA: TGCGCCAGCCCCAGGGTGAGGGCTGAAGCTTTCTTT
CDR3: CASPRVRAEAFF

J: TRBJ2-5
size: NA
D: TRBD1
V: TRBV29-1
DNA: TGCAGCGTTGAGGGGACAGGGGAGGCCCAGTACTTC
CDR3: CSVEGTGEAQYF

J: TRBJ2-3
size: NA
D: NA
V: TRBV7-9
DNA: TGTGCCAGCAGCTTAAAAGAGGCCGGGATTTTT
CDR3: CASSLKEAGIF

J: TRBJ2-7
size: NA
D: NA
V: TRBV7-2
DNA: TGTGCCAGCAGACATCCGGTAGAACGGCCTTACGAGCAGTACTTC
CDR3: CASRHPVERPYEQYF

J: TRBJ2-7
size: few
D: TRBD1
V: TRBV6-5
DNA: TGTGCCAGCAGTTCATCCGGGACAGGGGGCTACGAGCAGTACTTC
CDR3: CASSSSGTGGYEQYF

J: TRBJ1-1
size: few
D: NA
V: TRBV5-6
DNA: TGTGCCAGCGCGAGGGTGAACACTGAAGCTTTCTTT
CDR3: CASARVNTEAFF

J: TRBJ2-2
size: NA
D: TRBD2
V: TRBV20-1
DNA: TGCAGTGCATCACTAGCGGGAGTGGAAACCGGGGAGCTGTTTTTT
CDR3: CSASLAGVETGELFF

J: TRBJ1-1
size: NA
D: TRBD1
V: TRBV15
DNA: TGTGCCACCAGCTTATGGCCGGGACAGGGGGCGCGAGGCAAGAACACTGAAGCTTTCTTT
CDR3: CATSLWPGQGARGKNTEAFF

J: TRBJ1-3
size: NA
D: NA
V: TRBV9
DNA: TGTGCCAGCAGCGCCCGAGGGGGTTCCTCGGGAAACACCATATATTTT
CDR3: CASSARGGSSGNTIYF

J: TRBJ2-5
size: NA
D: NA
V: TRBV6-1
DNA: TGTGCCAGCAGTGTTGGGGCGGAGACCCAGTACTTC
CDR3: CASSVGAETQYF

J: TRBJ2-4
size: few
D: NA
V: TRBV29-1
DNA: TGCAGCGTAAACAGGGTTGGCATTCAGTACTTC
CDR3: CSVNRVGIQYF